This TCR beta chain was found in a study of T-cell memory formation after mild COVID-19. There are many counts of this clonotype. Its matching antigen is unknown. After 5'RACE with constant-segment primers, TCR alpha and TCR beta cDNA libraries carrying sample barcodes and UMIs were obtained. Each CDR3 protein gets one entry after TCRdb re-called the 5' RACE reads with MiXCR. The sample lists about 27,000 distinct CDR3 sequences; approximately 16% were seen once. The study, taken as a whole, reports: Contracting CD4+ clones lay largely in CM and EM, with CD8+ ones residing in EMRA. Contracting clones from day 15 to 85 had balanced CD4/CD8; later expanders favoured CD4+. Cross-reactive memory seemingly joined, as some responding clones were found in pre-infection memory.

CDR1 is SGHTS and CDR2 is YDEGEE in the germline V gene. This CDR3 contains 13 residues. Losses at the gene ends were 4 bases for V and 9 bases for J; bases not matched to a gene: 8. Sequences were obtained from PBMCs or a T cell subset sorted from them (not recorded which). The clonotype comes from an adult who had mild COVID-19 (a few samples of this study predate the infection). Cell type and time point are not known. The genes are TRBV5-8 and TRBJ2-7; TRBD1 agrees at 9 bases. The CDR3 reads CASSVEQGALQYF. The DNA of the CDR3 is TGTGCCAGCAGCGTAGAACAGGGGGCCTTGCAGTACTTC.